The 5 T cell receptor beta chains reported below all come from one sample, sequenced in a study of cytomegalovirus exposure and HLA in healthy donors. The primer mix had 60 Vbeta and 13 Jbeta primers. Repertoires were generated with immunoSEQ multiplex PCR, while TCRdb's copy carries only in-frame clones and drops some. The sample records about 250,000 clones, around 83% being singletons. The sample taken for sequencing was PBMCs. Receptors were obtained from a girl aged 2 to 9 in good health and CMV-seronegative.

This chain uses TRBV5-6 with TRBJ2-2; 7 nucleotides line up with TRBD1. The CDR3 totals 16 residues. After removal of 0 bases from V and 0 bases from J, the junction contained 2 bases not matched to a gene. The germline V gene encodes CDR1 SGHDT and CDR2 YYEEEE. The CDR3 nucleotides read TGTGCCAGCAGCTTGGCCGGGACAGCGAACACCGGGGAGCTGTTTTTT. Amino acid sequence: CASSLAGTANTGELFF.

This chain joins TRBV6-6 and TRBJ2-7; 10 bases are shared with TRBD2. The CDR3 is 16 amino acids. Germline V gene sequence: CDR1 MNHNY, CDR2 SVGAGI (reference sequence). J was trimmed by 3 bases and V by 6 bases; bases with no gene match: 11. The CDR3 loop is CASRPPTSGAYYEQYF. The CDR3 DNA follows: TGTGCCAGCAGACCTCCCACTAGCGGGGCTTACTACGAGCAGTACTTC.

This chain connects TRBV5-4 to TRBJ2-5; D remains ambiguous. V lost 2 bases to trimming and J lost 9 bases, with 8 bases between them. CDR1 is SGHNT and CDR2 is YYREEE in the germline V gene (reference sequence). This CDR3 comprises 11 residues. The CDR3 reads CASSFGWAQYF. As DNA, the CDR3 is TGTGCCAGCAGCTTCGGGTGGGCCCAGTACTTC.

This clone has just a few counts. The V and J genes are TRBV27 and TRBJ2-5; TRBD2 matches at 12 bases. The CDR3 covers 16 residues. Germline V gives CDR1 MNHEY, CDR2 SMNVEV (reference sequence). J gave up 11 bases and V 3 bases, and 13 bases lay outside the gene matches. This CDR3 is CASSFVAGLAGWVQYF. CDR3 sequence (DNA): TGTGCCAGCAGTTTTGTGGCTGGACTAGCGGGATGGGTGCAGTACTTC.

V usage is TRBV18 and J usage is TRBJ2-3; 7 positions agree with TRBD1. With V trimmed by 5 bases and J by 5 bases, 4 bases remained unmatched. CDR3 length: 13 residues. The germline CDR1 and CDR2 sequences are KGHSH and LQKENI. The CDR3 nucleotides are TGTGCCAGCTCAGCCGACAGGGTAGATACGCAGTATTTT. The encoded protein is CASSADRVDTQYF.